In this sample, the clone carrying this TCR beta chain turned up a few times. This specimen belongs to a study of blood T cell repertoires in COVID-19. In terms of age and location, participants ranged from roughly 18 to 100 years and lived in around 22 US areas. Sequenced by immunoSEQ multiplex PCR; TCRdb stores in-frame clones only, minus some. The data hold about 190,000 clones, with 65% to 85% observed a single time. Sequenced sample: PBMCs or T cells enriched from blood (not recorded which). The clonotype originates from a young woman who had recovered from COVID-19.

CDR3 DNA: TGTGCCACCAGTGGCCCCGGGGGAGGCGGACCCGAGCAGTACTTC. Translation gives CATSGPGGGGPEQYF. The chain recombines TRBV24-1 with TRBJ2-7; D perhaps matches TRBD2 (6 bases). V shed 5 bases and J shed 6 bases, with 19 bases lying between them. This CDR3 comprises 15 residues. Germline V gene sequence: CDR1 KGHDR, CDR2 SFDVKD.